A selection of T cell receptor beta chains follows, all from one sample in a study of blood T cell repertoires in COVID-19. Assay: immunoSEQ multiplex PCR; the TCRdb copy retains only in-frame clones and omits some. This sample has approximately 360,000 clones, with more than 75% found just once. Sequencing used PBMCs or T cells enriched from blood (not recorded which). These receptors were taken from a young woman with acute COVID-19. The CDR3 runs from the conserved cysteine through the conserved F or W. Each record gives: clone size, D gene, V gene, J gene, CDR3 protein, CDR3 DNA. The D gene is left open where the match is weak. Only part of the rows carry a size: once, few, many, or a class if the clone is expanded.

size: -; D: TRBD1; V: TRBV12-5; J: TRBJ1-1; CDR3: CASTRQGRTEAFF; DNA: TGTGCTAGTACTCGACAGGGTCGGACTGAAGCTTTCTTT
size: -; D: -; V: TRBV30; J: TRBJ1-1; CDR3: CAWSTVSGTEAFF; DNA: TGTGCCTGGAGTACCGTGTCCGGCACTGAAGCTTTCTTT
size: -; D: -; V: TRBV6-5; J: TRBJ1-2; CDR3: CASRRGGAVSYGYTF; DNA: TGTGCCAGCAGACGTGGGGGGGCGGTCTCCTATGGCTACACCTTC
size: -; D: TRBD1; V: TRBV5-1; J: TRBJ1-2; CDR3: CASSLVPGGNYGYTF; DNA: TGCGCCAGCAGCTTGGTCCCAGGGGGCAACTATGGCTACACCTTC
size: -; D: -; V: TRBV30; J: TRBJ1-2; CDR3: CAWSGQFSYGYTF; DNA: TGTGCCTGGAGTGGGCAGTTCAGCTATGGCTACACCTTC
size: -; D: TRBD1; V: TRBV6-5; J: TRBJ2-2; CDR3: CASSRDRITGELFF; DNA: TGTGCCAGCAGCCGGGACAGGATTACCGGGGAGCTGTTTTTT
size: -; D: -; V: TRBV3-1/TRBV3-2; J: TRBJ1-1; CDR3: CASSPRNTEAFF; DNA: TGTGCCAGCAGCCCCAGAAACACTGAAGCTTTCTTT
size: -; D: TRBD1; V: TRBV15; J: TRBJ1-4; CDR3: CATSRQGAGNEKLFF; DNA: TGTGCCACCAGCAGACAGGGGGCCGGTAATGAAAAACTGTTTTTT
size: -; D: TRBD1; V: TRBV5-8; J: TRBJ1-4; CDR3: CASSVGTAPTNEKLFF; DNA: TGTGCCAGCAGCGTGGGGACAGCCCCAACTAATGAAAAACTGTTTTTT
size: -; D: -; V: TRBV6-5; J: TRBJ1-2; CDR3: CASNQGNRYGYTF; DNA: TGTGCCAGCAACCAGGGGAATCGCTATGGCTACACCTTC
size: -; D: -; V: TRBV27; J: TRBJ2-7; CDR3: CASSPSSYEQYF; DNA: TGTGCCAGCAGTCCGAGCTCCTACGAGCAGTACTTC
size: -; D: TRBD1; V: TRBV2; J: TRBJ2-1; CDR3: CASSVRDRDHNEQFF; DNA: TGTGCCAGCAGCGTCCGGGACAGGGACCACAATGAGCAGTTCTTC
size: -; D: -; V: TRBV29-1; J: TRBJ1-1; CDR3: CSARPWANTEAFF; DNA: TGCAGCGCCAGACCTTGGGCGAACACTGAAGCTTTCTTT
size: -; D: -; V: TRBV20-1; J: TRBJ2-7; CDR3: CSASRRGTYEQYF; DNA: TGCAGTGCTAGTAGACGGGGAACCTACGAGCAGTACTTC
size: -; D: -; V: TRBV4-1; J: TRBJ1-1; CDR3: CASSLAPFYTEAFF; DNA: TGCGCCAGCAGTCTAGCACCCTTTTACACTGAAGCTTTCTTT
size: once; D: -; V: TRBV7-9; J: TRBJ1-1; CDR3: CASSLDRVRDTEAFF; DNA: TGTGCCAGCAGCTTAGACAGGGTTAGGGACACTGAAGCTTTCTTT
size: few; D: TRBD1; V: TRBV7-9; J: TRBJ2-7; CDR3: CASSPRDRTYEQYF; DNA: TGTGCCAGCAGCCCTAGGGACAGGACCTACGAGCAGTACTTC
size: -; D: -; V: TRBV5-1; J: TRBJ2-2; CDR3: CASSWPTGLNTGELFF; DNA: TGCGCCAGCAGCTGGCCGACGGGACTTAACACCGGGGAGCTGTTTTTT
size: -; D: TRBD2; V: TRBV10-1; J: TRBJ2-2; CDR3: CASSDVGGASAGELFF; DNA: TGCGCCAGCAGTGATGTCGGGGGGGCCAGTGCCGGGGAGCTGTTTTTT
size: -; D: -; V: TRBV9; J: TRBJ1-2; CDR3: CASSVGGGGLSGYGYTF; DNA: TGTGCCAGCAGCGTGGGTGGCGGGGGGCTATCAGGCTATGGCTACACCTTC
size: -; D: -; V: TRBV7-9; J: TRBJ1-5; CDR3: CASSLGQVVEQPQHF; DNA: TGTGCCAGCAGCTTAGGACAGGTGGTGGAACAGCCCCAGCATTTT
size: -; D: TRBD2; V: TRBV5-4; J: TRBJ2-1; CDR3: CASSSRTSGTYNEQFF; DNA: TGTGCCAGCAGCTCTCGGACTAGCGGCACCTACAATGAGCAGTTCTTC
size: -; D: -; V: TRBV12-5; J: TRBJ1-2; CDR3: CASGPTGTIYGYTF; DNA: TGTGCTAGTGGGCCAACCGGGACAATTTATGGCTACACCTTC
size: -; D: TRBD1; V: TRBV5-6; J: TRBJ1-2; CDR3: CASSLTGQGAVYGYTF; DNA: TGTGCCAGCAGCCTTACTGGACAGGGGGCGGTCTATGGCTACACCTTC
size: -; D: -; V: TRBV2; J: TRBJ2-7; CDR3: CASSESGHSSYEQYF; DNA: TGTGCCAGCAGTGAATCAGGCCATAGCTCCTACGAGCAGTACTTC
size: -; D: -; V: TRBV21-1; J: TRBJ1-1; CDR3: CASSKAGWARGHEAFF; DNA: TGTGCCAGCAGCAAAGCGGGATGGGCAAGGGGTCATGAAGCTTTCTTT
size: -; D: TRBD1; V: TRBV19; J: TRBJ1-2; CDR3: CASSLSLAGPGGLGYTF; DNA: TGTGCCAGTAGTCTTTCGTTGGCGGGGCCAGGGGGCCTTGGCTACACCTTC
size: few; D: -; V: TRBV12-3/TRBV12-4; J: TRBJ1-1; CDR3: CASSLGVMTEAFF; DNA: TGTGCCAGCAGCCTAGGGGTCATGACTGAAGCTTTCTTT
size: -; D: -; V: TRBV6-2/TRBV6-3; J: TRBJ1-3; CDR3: CASSPLRTASGNTIYF; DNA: TGTGCCAGCAGTCCACTGCGGACAGCCTCTGGAAACACCATATATTTT
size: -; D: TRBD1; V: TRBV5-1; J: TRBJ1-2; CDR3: CASTSGQYYGYTF; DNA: TGCGCCAGCACTTCGGGACAGTACTATGGCTACACCTTC
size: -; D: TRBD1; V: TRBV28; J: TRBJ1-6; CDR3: CASSPDDRGKGSPLHF; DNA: TGTGCCAGCAGCCCCGATGACAGGGGGAAAGGATCACCCCTCCACTTT
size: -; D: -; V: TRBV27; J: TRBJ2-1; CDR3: CASSSHPREVNEQFF; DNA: TGTGCCAGCAGCTCTCATCCAAGAGAGGTCAATGAGCAGTTCTTC
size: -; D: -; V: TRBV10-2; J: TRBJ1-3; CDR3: CASSEQGGNTIYF; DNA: TGCGCCAGCAGTGAACAGGGAGGAAACACCATATATTTT
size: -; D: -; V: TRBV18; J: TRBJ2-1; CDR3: CASSRTGPINLGQFF; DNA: TGTGCCAGCTCACGAACAGGGCCCATCAATTTGGGGCAGTTCTTC
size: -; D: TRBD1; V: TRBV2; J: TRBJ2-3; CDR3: CASSSGQGIPLGPGTQYF; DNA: TGTGCCAGCAGCTCGGGACAGGGGATCCCCCTTGGCCCTGGCACGCAGTATTTT
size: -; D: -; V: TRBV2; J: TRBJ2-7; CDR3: CASSELESGEQYF; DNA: TGTGCCAGCAGTGAACTAGAATCGGGCGAGCAGTACTTC
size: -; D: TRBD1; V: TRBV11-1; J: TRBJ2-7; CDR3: CASTADRVGYEQYF; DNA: TGTGCCAGCACCGCGGACAGGGTGGGCTACGAGCAGTACTTC
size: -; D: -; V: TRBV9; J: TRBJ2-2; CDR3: CASRAGANTGELFF; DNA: TGTGCCAGCAGGGCGGGGGCCAACACCGGGGAGCTGTTTTTT
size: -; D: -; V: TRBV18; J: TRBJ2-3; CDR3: CASSPVAGSDTQYF; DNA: TGTGCCAGCTCACCAGTTGCAGGATCGGATACGCAGTATTTT
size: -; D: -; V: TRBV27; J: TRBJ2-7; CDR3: CASSQQGFYEQYF; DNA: TGTGCCAGCAGTCAACAGGGTTTTTACGAGCAGTACTTC
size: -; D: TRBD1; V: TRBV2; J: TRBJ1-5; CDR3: CASRPGTGVEPQHF; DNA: TGTGCCAGCAGGCCCGGGACAGGGGTTGAGCCCCAGCATTTT
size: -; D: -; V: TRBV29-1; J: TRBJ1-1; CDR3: CSVEGPGNTEAFF; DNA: TGCAGCGTTGAAGGCCCAGGGAACACTGAAGCTTTCTTT
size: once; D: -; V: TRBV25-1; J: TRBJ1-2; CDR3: CASSEGQGLGYTF; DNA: TGTGCCAGCAGTGAGGGACAAGGCCTCGGCTACACCTTC